Shown below are 15 T cell receptor beta chains from a single sample sequenced in a study of shared clonotypes between healthy human individuals. TCRdb's copy holds only in-frame clones and misses some; the assay was immunoSEQ multiplex PCR. The sample has about 2.4 million clones, more than 85% seen once. The sequenced material came from naive CD4+ T cells from PBMCs. Subset described: CD45RA+ positively selected. Receptors were obtained from a man aged 18-30 years in good health. Some clones in this sample may be carry-over from other donors' samples.

The chain recombines TRBV27 with TRBJ2-7; D not resolved. The V and J ends lost 2 bases and 8 bases respectively, with 13 bases between them. The CDR3 loop spans 13 amino acids. Germline V CDR1 and CDR2: MNHEY, SMNVEV (reference sequence). This CDR3 is CASSLRSYEQQYF. The CDR3 nucleotides are TGTGCCAGCAGTTTACGGAGTTACGAGCAGCAGTACTTC.

The chain employs TRBV5-4 and TRBJ2-5; D may be TRBD1 (6 bases). V was cut by 0 bases and J by 5 bases, with 20 bases left in between. The CDR3 runs 17 residues. CDR1 SGHNT and CDR2 YYREEE come from the germline V gene (reference sequence). The CDR3 here is CASSLANRRVDRETQYF. DNA of the CDR3: TGTGCCAGCAGCTTGGCCAACCGACGGGTTGACAGGGAGACCCAGTACTTC.

The chain is built from TRBV5-1 and TRBJ2-7, with no clear D. This CDR3 is built from 13 residues. The V end lost 1 base, the J end lost 5 bases, and 10 bases lay between the germline ends. The germline V gene encodes CDR1 SGHRS and CDR2 YFSETQ. DNA of the CDR3: TGCGCCAGCAGCTTGCCCGGGTATAACGAGCAGTACTTC. The encoded protein is CASSLPGYNEQYF.

The chain couples TRBV15 to TRBJ2-7, with D possibly being TRBD1 or TRBD2 (5 bases each). V gave up 5 bases and J gave up 7 bases, with 24 bases separating them. Germline CDR1 is LNHNV and CDR2 is YYDKDF (reference sequence). The CDR3 has 16 residues. Written as DNA, the CDR3 is TGTGCCACCAGCGGTCTTACGGGACCCCGGCTAAGGGAGCAGTACTTC. This encodes CATSGLTGPRLREQYF.

The genes are TRBV5-1 and TRBJ2-5, with 8 bases lining up with TRBD1. Germline V gene lookup returns CDR1 SGHRS and CDR2 YFSETQ. CDR3 length: 16 amino acids. Trimming removed 2 bases from V and 3 bases from J; junction bases left unmatched: 9. The CDR3 nucleotides are TGCGCCAGCAGCTTAAATCCGGGACAGGTAAAAGAGACCCAGTACTTC. It translates to CASSLNPGQVKETQYF.

This clone was recorded once. The chain couples TRBV14 to TRBJ1-2; D is perhaps TRBD1 (6 bases). CDR3 length equals 15 residues. Germline loops: CDR1 SGHDN, CDR2 FVKESK. The V end lost 4 bases, the J end lost 7 bases, and 19 bases lay between the germline ends. This CDR3 is CASSPLTGGRVGYTF. Written as DNA, the CDR3 is TGTGCCAGCAGCCCCCTTACCGGGGGGCGGGTTGGCTACACCTTC.

This clone was recorded a few times. The chain uses TRBV28 and TRBJ2-7; D perhaps matches TRBD2 (5 bases). This CDR3 contains 12 residues. Trimming cost V 6 bases and J 5 bases, with 11 bases left between them. CDR1 and CDR2 (germline): MDHEN, SYDVKM. The CDR3 reads CASSPLRDEQYF. The CDR3 nucleotides read TGTGCCAGCAGCCCGCTGAGGGACGAGCAGTACTTC.

V is TRBV18 and J is TRBJ2-7; no clear D. Germline V gene sequence: CDR1 KGHSH, CDR2 LQKENI. V was cut by 2 bases and J by 0 bases, with 8 bases left in between. This CDR3 is 14 amino acids long. CDR3 bases: TGTGCCAGCTCACCAAACACGAACTCCTACGAGCAGTACTTC. It translates to CASSPNTNSYEQYF. The whole variable domain, remainder taken from reference TRBV18 and TRBJ2-7, is NAGVMQNPRHLVRRRGQEARLRCSPMKGHSHVYWYRQLPEEGLKFMVYLQKENIIDESGMPKERFSAEFPKEGPSILRIQQVVRGDSAAYFCASSPNTNSYEQYFGPGTRLTVT.

This clone occurred once. The V and J genes are TRBV7-9 and TRBJ2-5, with unresolved D. Trimming took 6 bases from V and 7 from J, leaving 12 bases between them. This CDR3 spans 12 amino acids. Per the germline V gene, CDR1 is SEHNR and CDR2 is FQNEAQ (reference sequence). CDR3 sequence: CASSYAGGTQYF. The CDR3 region has the DNA TGTGCCAGCAGTTACGCCGGCGGGACCCAGTACTTC.

The CDR3 bases are TGTGCCAGCAGTAGCCGGGACAGGGGATTCTTC. Translated, it gives CASSSRDRGFF. The chain combines TRBV28 with TRBJ2-1; 10 bases are a match to TRBD1. V lost 5 bases, J lost 16 bases, and 5 bases stayed unmatched. Germline CDR1 and CDR2: MDHEN and SYDVKM. The CDR3 runs to 11 residues.

The chain employs TRBV18 and TRBJ2-5; D gene unclear. Looked up from germline, CDR1 is KGHSH and CDR2 is LQKENI. This CDR3 comprises 14 residues. V was clipped by 2 bases and J by 1 base, with 8 bases between them. CDR3 bases: TGTGCCAGCTCACCAACGAACGGCCAAGAGACCCAGTACTTC. Encoded protein: CASSPTNGQETQYF. Variable domain in full (rest from reference TRBV18 and TRBJ2-5): NAGVMQNPRHLVRRRGQEARLRCSPMKGHSHVYWYRQLPEEGLKFMVYLQKENIIDESGMPKERFSAEFPKEGPSILRIQQVVRGDSAAYFCASSPTNGQETQYFGPGTRLLVL.

This clone came up a few times. In DNA form, the CDR3 reads TGTGCCAGCAGTTACTCGACGCCAGACAGGGCGGGCGAGCAGTACTTC. This codes for CASSYSTPDRAGEQYF. The chain has TRBV6-5 and TRBJ2-7, with 7 bases fitting TRBD1. V lost 0 bases to trimming and J lost 6 bases; unmatched junction nucleotides: 11. The CDR3 is made up of 16 amino acids. CDR1 is MNHEY and CDR2 is SVGAGI in the germline V gene.

The V call is TRBV30, the J call TRBJ2-3; 11 bases fit TRBD2. From germline, CDR1 is GTSNPN and CDR2 SVGIG (reference sequence). This CDR3 is built from 14 residues. V was pared by 4 bases and J by 7 bases, with 7 bases of the junction left unmatched. This chain's CDR3 is CAWNIASGRYTQYF. In DNA form, the CDR3 reads TGTGCCTGGAATATTGCTAGCGGGAGGTATACGCAGTATTTT. The whole variable domain, filled in from reference TRBV30 and TRBJ2-3, reads SQTIHQWPATLVQPVGSPLSLECTVEGTSNPNLYWYRQAAGRGLQLLFYSVGIGQISSEVPQNLSASRPQDRQFILSSKKLLLSDSGFYLCAWNIASGRYTQYFGPGTRLTVL.

This clone was seen a single time. The chain carries TRBV5-1 and TRBJ2-5; unclear D gene. Germline V CDR1 and CDR2: SGHRS, YFSETQ. CDR3 length: 11 residues. Deletions cut 0 bases from V and 6 bases from J, with 3 bases between. The CDR3 here is CASSLGKTQYF. Here the CDR3 DNA reads TGCGCCAGCAGCTTGGGCAAGACCCAGTACTTC.

The V gene is TRBV7-3, the J gene TRBJ2-3; 8 bases align to TRBD1. This CDR3 has 15 amino acids. Germline V lookup: CDR1 SGHTA, CDR2 FQGTGA. The trim removed 4 bases at V and 6 bases at J, leaving 9 bases unmatched. CDR3 coding DNA: TGTGCCAGCAGCTCCTATGGACAGGGTGGGGATACGCAGTATTTT. Protein sequence: CASSSYGQGGDTQYF.